A single sample is the source of the 12 T cell receptor beta chains below, sequenced in a study of cytomegalovirus exposure and HLA in healthy donors. It was with 60 Vbeta and 13 Jbeta primers that the PCR ran. Clones were read by immunoSEQ multiplex PCR, and TCRdb kept only the in-frame ones, dropping some. Of just over 150,000 clones listed, 82% were seen once; the top ten hold 5% to 7.5%. The source material was PBMCs. These receptors were taken from a woman in her fifties or sixties in good health and CMV-seropositive.

This chain connects TRBV27 to TRBJ1-4, with 7 bases lining up with TRBD1. Germline CDR1 and CDR2: MNHEY and SMNVEV (reference sequence). The CDR3 length is 16 residues. Unmatched junction bases numbered 6, after V lost 5 bases and J lost 0 bases. The CDR3 protein is CASSPGQYATNEKLFF. The CDR3 region has the DNA TGTGCCAGCAGTCCGGGACAGTATGCAACTAATGAAAAACTGTTTTTT.

V usage is TRBV5-1 and J usage is TRBJ2-2; D ambiguous. Germline CDR1 reads SGHRS; CDR2 reads YFSETQ. V was cut by 2 bases and J by 1 base, with 12 bases left in between. This CDR3 region has 16 residues. Here the CDR3 DNA reads TGCGCCAGCAGCTTAACTTCCAGGATGAACACCGGGGAGCTGTTTTTT. It translates to CASSLTSRMNTGELFF.

Only a few counts were recorded for this clone. V gene TRBV25-1 combines with J gene TRBJ1-4, with TRBD1 matching 11 bases. CDR1 MGHDK and CDR2 SYGVNS come from the germline V gene. Unmatched junction bases numbered 5, after V lost 4 bases and J lost 1 base. This CDR3 contains 17 residues. CDR3 DNA: TGTGCCAGCAGTGCTTCCGGGACAGGGGGAACTAATGAAAAACTGTTTTTT. It yields the protein CASSASGTGGTNEKLFF.

This rearrangement joins TRBV28 to TRBJ1-1, with 7 nucleotides matching TRBD1. The CDR3 has 12 residues. Germline CDR1 reads MDHEN; CDR2 reads SYDVKM. V lost 7 bases to trimming and J lost 9 bases; unmatched junction nucleotides: 8. CDR3 region: CASTSGTEKAFF. CDR3 nucleotides: TGTGCCAGCACTTCCGGGACAGAAAAAGCTTTCTTT.

The chain joins TRBV4-3 to TRBJ2-6, with 8 nucleotides matching TRBD2. Per the germline V gene, CDR1 is LGHNA and CDR2 is YSLEER. V was clipped by 0 bases and J by 0 bases; unmatched bases: 7. The CDR3 extends over 19 amino acids. CDR3 sequence reads: CASSQEWSGGDSGANVLTF. DNA for the CDR3: TGCGCCAGCAGCCAAGAATGGTCCGGGGGGGACTCTGGGGCCAACGTCCTGACTTTC.

The chain recombines TRBV28 with TRBJ2-1; TRBD1 agrees at 9 bases. Germline CDR1 is MDHEN and CDR2 is SYDVKM. Trimming at V came to 5 bases and at J to 2 bases, leaving 10 bases not matched to a gene. CDR3 length equals 17 residues. CDR3 loop: CASSPPLGTGTYNEQFF. In nucleotides, the CDR3 is TGTGCCAGCAGTCCCCCTCTCGGGACAGGGACCTACAATGAGCAGTTCTTC. The whole variable domain, filled in from reference TRBV28 and TRBJ2-1, reads DVKVTQSSRYLVKRTGEKVFLECVQDMDHENMFWYRQDPGLGLRLIYFSYDVKMKEKGDIPEGYSVSREKKERFSLILESASTNQTSMYLCASSPPLGTGTYNEQFFGPGTRLTVL.

V gene TRBV7-6 combines with J gene TRBJ2-1, with 8 bases aligning to TRBD1. The CDR3 is 16 residues long. Looked up from germline, CDR1 is SGHVS and CDR2 is FNYEAQ. V lost 2 bases and J lost 9; bases outside the gene matches: 12. The CDR3 DNA reads TGTGCCAGCAGCTTATATGGGACAGGCCCCGAGGGTGAGCAGTTCTTC. Protein sequence: CASSLYGTGPEGEQFF. Supplemented by reference TRBV7-6 and TRBJ2-1, the full variable domain reads GAGVSQSPRYKVTKRGQDVALRCDPISGHVSLYWYRQALGQGPEFLTYFNYEAQQDKSGLPNDRFSAERPEGSISTLTIQRTEQRDSAMYRCASSLYGTGPEGEQFFGPGTRLTVL.

The genes are TRBV11-2 and TRBJ1-1, with D possibly matching TRBD1 (6 bases). Germline V gene data show CDR1 as SGHAT and CDR2 as FQNNGV. The CDR3 consists of 14 residues. The V gene lost 0 bases and the J gene lost 3 bases, with 8 bases spanning the gap. DNA for the CDR3: TGTGCCAGCAGCTTAGATGCAGGGGACACTGAAGCTTTCTTT. Its translation is CASSLDAGDTEAFF.

V usage is TRBV18 and J usage is TRBJ1-2; D is unresolved. The V and J ends lost 3 bases and 3 bases respectively, with 14 bases between them. The CDR3 extends over 15 amino acids. CDR1 and CDR2 (germline): KGHSH, LQKENI. The CDR3 region has the DNA TGTGCCAGCTCACCCTCTCAGGTCCTGGACTATGGCTACACCTTC. Translation gives CASSPSQVLDYGYTF.

V usage is TRBV5-6 and J usage is TRBJ1-2; 8 bases are a match to TRBD1. Trimming cost V 4 bases and J 3 bases; bases outside gene matches: 2. Germline-derived CDR1 and CDR2 are SGHDT and YYEEEE. The CDR3 runs 13 residues. CDR3 nucleotide sequence: TGTGCCAGCAGCGGACAGGGTCACTATGGCTACACCTTC. This translates into CASSGQGHYGYTF.

A single count supports this clone. V and J are TRBV4-3 and TRBJ2-6; TRBD2 might be the D (6 bases). CDR3 length: 19 amino acids. The V end was cut by 0 bases, the J end by 1 base, with 16 bases between. Germline loops: CDR1 LGHNA, CDR2 YSLEER. The CDR3 coding sequence is TGCGCCAGCAGCCAAGATCTCCCAGCGGGTTATTCTGGGGCCAACGTCCTGACTTTC. Amino acid sequence: CASSQDLPAGYSGANVLTF.

This clone was seen only once. V and J are TRBV7-9 and TRBJ1-4, with D maybe TRBD1 (6 bases). The CDR3 spans 15 residues. Germline values: CDR1 SEHNR, CDR2 FQNEAQ (reference sequence). The V gene lost 7 bases and the J gene lost 5 bases, with 17 bases spanning the gap. This chain's CDR3 is CASTPRGAGNEKLFF. CDR3 sequence (DNA): TGTGCCAGCACCCCCCGGGGGGCCGGGAATGAAAAACTGTTTTTT.